One sample yielded the 22 T cell receptor beta chains listed below, sequenced in a study of human T cells and chemical hapten exposure. One entry per CDR3 protein results from TCRdb running MiXCR on the RACE reads. The profile shows about 46,000 distinct CDR3 sequences, 4.3% of them singletons. The sample's time point: healthy volunteer bleed at 2 weeks. It was from unfractionated whole blood that total RNA was extracted. Sequencing input: whole blood. Receptor source: a female donor in good health. Some clones in this sample may be carry-over from other donors' samples.

This clonotype was detected a few times. This rearrangement joins TRBV5-4 to TRBJ2-5; unclear D gene. Deletions cut 0 bases from V and 0 bases from J, with 6 bases between. The CDR3 is 14 residues long. CDR1 and CDR2 (germline): SGHNT, YYREEE (reference sequence). In DNA, the CDR3 is TGTGCCAGCAGCTTGGGGTACGACCAAGAGACCCAGTACTTC. Translation: CASSLGYDQETQYF.

This clonotype was observed at least ten times. Here the CDR3 DNA reads TGTGCCAGCAGTTTTGCTGTCGGCGGGGAGGGCACCCAGTACTTC. This gives the protein CASSFAVGGEGTQYF. The rearrangement links TRBV12-3 or TRBV12-4 to TRBJ2-5, with 7 bases matching TRBD2. V was pared by 3 bases and J by 8 bases, with 12 bases of the junction left unmatched. This CDR3 spans 15 amino acids.

Many counts were recorded for this clonotype. The chain joins TRBV7-9 to TRBJ1-6; possible D gene TRBD1, 5 bases. Germline-derived CDR1 and CDR2 are SEHNR and FQNEAQ (reference sequence). CDR3 length: 14 residues. V dropped 1 base and J dropped 6 bases, with 7 bases sitting between them. Written as DNA, the CDR3 is TGTGCCAGCAGCTTAGTCCAGGGTAATTCACCCCTCCACTTT. This gives the protein CASSLVQGNSPLHF.

This chain uses TRBV13 with TRBJ2-7, with D perhaps matching TRBD2 (5 bases). The germline V gene encodes CDR1 PRHDT and CDR2 FYEKMQ (reference sequence). This CDR3 contains 14 residues. V lost 5 bases to trimming and J lost 6 bases, with 17 bases between them. The CDR3 spells CASSTRTAYGEQYF. The CDR3 nucleotides are TGTGCCAGCAGCACTAGGACGGCCTACGGCGAGCAGTACTTC. The full variable domain, completed using reference TRBV13 and TRBJ2-7, is AAGVIQSPRHLIKEKRETATLKCYPIPRHDTVYWYQQGPGQDPQFLISFYEKMQSDKGSIPDRFSAQQFSDYHSELNMSSLELGDSALYFCASSTRTAYGEQYFGPGTRLTVT.

This clonotype came up many times. The chain joins TRBV27 to TRBJ2-3; perhaps D is TRBD1 or TRBD2 (5 bases each). V lost 10 bases and J lost 2, with 22 bases in between. Germline values: CDR1 MNHEY, CDR2 SMNVEV (reference sequence). The CDR3 totals 16 residues. CDR3 DNA: TGTGCCAACATGGTATCCGGGACGTCTCACACAGATACGCAGTATTTT. Translated, it gives CANMVSGTSHTDTQYF.

This clonotype was observed at least ten times. V usage is TRBV7-8 and J usage is TRBJ2-5, with TRBD2 matching over 8 bases. With 5 bases clipped from V and 5 bases from J, the junction kept 16 bases outside the gene matches. The CDR3 extends over 17 amino acids. Germline V gene data show CDR1 as SGHVS and CDR2 as FQNEAQ. DNA of the CDR3: TGTGCCAGCAGCCAGGATTTCTTGGGACTAGGTGACGAGACCCAGTACTTC. It codes for CASSQDFLGLGDETQYF.

This clonotype has ten or more counts. J is TRBJ1-2 and V is TRBV5-4; TRBD1 agrees at 9 bases. After removal of 4 bases from V and 6 bases from J, the junction contained 7 bases not matched to a gene. Germline loops: CDR1 SGHNT, CDR2 YYREEE (reference sequence). The CDR3 is made up of 14 amino acids. CDR3 sequence reads: CASSTLTGGHGYTF. The CDR3 DNA reads TGTGCCAGCAGCACACTGACAGGGGGTCATGGCTACACCTTC.

On this clonotype: This sequence may be a read error, since a much larger clone differs from it by one base. The J gene is TRBJ2-1, the V gene TRBV20-1, with D unresolved. The CDR3 sequence is 13 residues long. V lost 5 bases to trimming and J lost 0 bases, with 8 bases between them. Germline V gene data show CDR1 as DFQATT and CDR2 as SNEGSKA (reference sequence). The CDR3 DNA is TGCAGTGCTTCATGGGACTCCTACAATGAGCAGTTCTTC. Its translation is CSASWDSYNEQFF.

This CDR3 reads CASSFDRSGYEQYF. The CDR3 DNA reads TGTGCCAGCAGTTTTGACAGGTCAGGGTACGAGCAGTACTTC. The chain uses TRBV27 and TRBJ2-7, with a weak D call TRBD1 (6 bases). Trimming stripped 3 bases from V and 4 bases from J, with 13 bases between. Germline V gene lookup returns CDR1 MNHEY and CDR2 SMNVEV (reference sequence). The CDR3 contains 14 residues.

The sample holds many counts of this clonotype. V usage is TRBV28 and J usage is TRBJ2-4, with D unclear. The CDR3 runs to 14 residues. Trimming pared 8 bases from V and 0 bases from J, leaving 11 bases between. Germline V lookup: CDR1 MDHEN, CDR2 SYDVKM. The CDR3 loop reads CASQNNVAKNIQYF. CDR3 bases: TGTGCCAGCCAAAACAATGTAGCCAAAAACATTCAGTACTTC.

This clonotype came up many times. The V gene is TRBV7-2, the J gene TRBJ2-2; 8 bases fit TRBD2. CDR3 size: 14 residues. Germline trimming cut 4 bases from V and 6 bases from J; bases unmatched to any gene: 4. Germline V CDR1 and CDR2: SGHTA, FQGNSA. The CDR3 DNA sequence: TGTGCCAGCAGCTCCGGGACTAGGGCCGGGGAGCTGTTTTTT. Translated, it gives CASSSGTRAGELFF. Supplemented by reference TRBV7-2 and TRBJ2-2, the full variable domain reads GAGVSQSPSNKVTEKGKDVELRCDPISGHTALYWYRQSLGQGLEFLIYFQGNSAPDKSGLPSDRFSAERTGGSVSTLTIQRTQQEDSAVYLCASSSGTRAGELFFGEGSRLTVL.

This clonotype occurred many times. The genes are TRBV10-3 and TRBJ2-2, with TRBD1 identical over 7 bases. Germline-derived CDR1 and CDR2 are ENHRY and SYGVKD. The V segment lost 8 bases and the J segment 4 bases; nucleotides outside the gene matches: 13. The CDR3 is 16 amino acids. CDR3 DNA: TGTGCCATCCAAACAGGGGCGGCCCGCGGCACCGGGGAGCTGTTTTTT. As protein: CAIQTGAARGTGELFF.

As regards this clonotype: This may come from a read error, since a much larger clone is one base off. The rearrangement links TRBV12-3 or TRBV12-4 to TRBJ1-5; maybe TRBD1 (6 bases). The CDR3 runs to 14 residues. The CDR3 nucleotides read TGTGCCAGCAGGGGGGGACATAGCAATCAGCCCCAGAATTTT. It codes for CASRGGHSNQPQNF.

This clonotype was recorded at least ten times. This chain connects TRBV5-1 to TRBJ2-3, with 9 nucleotides matching TRBD2. Per the germline V gene, CDR1 is SGHRS and CDR2 is YFSETQ. V lost 2 bases, J lost 1 base, and 2 bases stayed unmatched. The CDR3 has 15 amino acids. The CDR3 loop is CASSFGTSRTDTQYF. The CDR3 nucleotides are TGCGCCAGCAGCTTTGGGACTAGCCGCACAGATACGCAGTATTTT.

This clonotype was observed many times. The chain employs TRBV29-1 and TRBJ2-3; D is unresolved. This CDR3 comprises 15 residues. Germline-derived CDR1 and CDR2 are SQVTM and ANQGSEA. V was trimmed by 0 bases and J by 0 bases, leaving 10 bases between them. CDR3 sequence: CSVEDRLASTDTQYF. CDR3 coding DNA: TGCAGCGTTGAAGATCGGTTGGCGAGCACAGATACGCAGTATTTT.

There are many counts of this clonotype. The DNA for the CDR3 is TGTGCCAGCAGCTTAGATAGGGCTGGAAACACCATATATTTT. This gives the protein CASSLDRAGNTIYF. This sequence joins TRBV7-8 and TRBJ1-3; D gene uncertain. With 1 base removed from V and 2 bases from J, the gap between germline ends came to 6 bases. Germline values: CDR1 SGHVS, CDR2 FQNEAQ. CDR3 length: 14 amino acids.

This clonotype was seen many times. The chain carries TRBV15 and TRBJ1-3; tentatively, D is TRBD1 (5 bases). V lost 5 bases, J lost 0 bases, and 14 bases lay in between. This CDR3 is 16 amino acids long. CDR1 is LNHNV, CDR2 YYDKDF, per germline (reference sequence). Here the CDR3 reads CATSGEGRVSGNTIYF. The CDR3, as DNA: TGTGCCACCAGCGGGGAGGGCAGGGTCTCTGGAAACACCATATATTTT. Full variable domain (remainder filled in from reference TRBV15 and TRBJ1-3): DAMVIQNPRYQVTQFGKPVTLSCSQTLNHNVMYWYQQKSSQAPKLLFHYYDKDFNNEADTPDNFQSRRPNTSFCFLDIRSPGLGDTAMYLCATSGEGRVSGNTIYFGEGSWLTVV.

This clonotype was detected ten times or more. The genes are TRBV9 and TRBJ2-3; TRBD2 aligns across 8 bases. CDR1 is SGDLS and CDR2 is YYNGEE in the germline V gene. V gave up 4 bases and J gave up 4 bases; unmatched junction bases: 11. The CDR3 extends over 16 amino acids. Here the CDR3 DNA reads TGTGCCAGCAGCTTCGGTAGCGGGGTGGGCGCAGATACGCAGTATTTT. Protein sequence: CASSFGSGVGADTQYF. Complete variable domain (other parts from reference TRBV9 and TRBJ2-3): DSGVTQTPKHLITATGQRVTLRCSPRSGDLSVYWYQQSLDQGLQFLIQYYNGEERAKGNILERFSAQQFPDLHSELNLSSLELGDSALYFCASSFGSGVGADTQYFGPGTRLTVL.

This clonotype occurred a few times. The DNA of the CDR3 is TGTGCCAGCAGCCCAGGGATATGTTTTGAGGCTTTCTTT. This sequence encodes CASSPGICFEAFF. The chain employs TRBV5-6 and TRBJ1-1, with a tentative D call TRBD1 (5 bases). The CDR3 extends over 13 amino acids. Germline-derived CDR1 and CDR2 are SGHDT and YYEEEE. Trimming pared 4 bases from V and 11 bases from J, leaving 18 bases between.

This clonotype has ten or more counts. This sequence joins TRBV7-9 and TRBJ2-3; D is unresolved. The CDR3 runs 15 residues. The V gene lost 2 bases and the J gene lost 3 bases, with 12 bases spanning the gap. CDR1 SEHNR and CDR2 FQNEAQ come from the germline V gene (reference sequence). CDR3 residues: CASSLNSLGTDTQYF. The DNA for the CDR3 is TGTGCCAGCAGCTTAAACAGCCTGGGGACAGATACGCAGTATTTT.

This clonotype was observed at least ten times. V and J are TRBV12-3 or TRBV12-4 and TRBJ2-7; 10 bases are shared with TRBD1. J lost 9 bases, V lost 6 bases, and 11 bases had no gene match. The CDR3 sequence is 14 residues long. CDR3 nucleotides: TGTGCCAGCAGCTCACCGGGACAGGGGATTGTGCAGTACTTC. Its protein is CASSSPGQGIVQYF.

This clonotype was detected many times. The chain recombines TRBV2 with TRBJ2-1; 11 positions match TRBD2. There are 14 residues in the CDR3. Germline lookup yields CDR1 SNHLY and CDR2 FYNNEI. Trimming at V came to 5 bases and at J to 9 bases, leaving 6 bases not matched to a gene. The chain's CDR3 is CASSKLAGELEQFF. The CDR3 DNA follows: TGTGCCAGCAGTAAACTAGCGGGGGAACTTGAGCAGTTCTTC. The variable domain in full, with the rest retrieved from reference TRBV2 and TRBJ2-1, is EPEVTQTPSHQVTQMGQEVILRCVPISNHLYFYWYRQILGQKVEFLVSFYNNEISEKSEIFDDQFSVERPDGSNFTLKIRSTKLEDSAMYFCASSKLAGELEQFFGPGTRLTVL.